The clone carrying this T cell receptor beta chain occurred once. CDR3 size: 14 residues. Trimming cost V 6 bases and J 12 bases; bases outside gene matches: 11. Germline V gene data show CDR1 as KGHSH and CDR2 as LQKENI. This sample is part of a study of blood T cell repertoires in COVID-19. Sequencing was performed with immunoSEQ multiplex PCR; in TCRdb, only in-frame clones are kept and a portion is missing. This sample has about 150,000 clones, with approximately 83% found just once. The chain has TRBV18 and TRBJ2-2, with 9 bases fitting TRBD1. The sequenced sample consisted of PBMCs or T cells enriched from blood (not recorded which). This clonotype was sampled from a man aged 70-80 years who had been exposed to COVID-19. CDR3 sequence: CASSPGQGPSQLFF. In DNA form, the CDR3 reads TGTGCCAGCTCGCCCGGACAGGGGCCCTCGCAGCTGTTTTTT.